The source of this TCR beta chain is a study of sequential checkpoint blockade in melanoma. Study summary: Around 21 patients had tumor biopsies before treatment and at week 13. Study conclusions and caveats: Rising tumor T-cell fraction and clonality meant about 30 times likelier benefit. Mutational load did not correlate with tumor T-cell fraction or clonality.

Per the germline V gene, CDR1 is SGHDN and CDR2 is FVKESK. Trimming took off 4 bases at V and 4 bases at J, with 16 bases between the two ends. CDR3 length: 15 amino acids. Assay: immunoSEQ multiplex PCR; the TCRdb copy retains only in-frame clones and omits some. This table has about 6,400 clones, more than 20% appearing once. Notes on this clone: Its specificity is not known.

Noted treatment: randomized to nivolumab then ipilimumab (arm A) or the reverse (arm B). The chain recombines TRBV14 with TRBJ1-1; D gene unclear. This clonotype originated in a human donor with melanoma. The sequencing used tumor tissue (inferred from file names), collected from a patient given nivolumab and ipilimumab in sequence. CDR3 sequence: CASSLYGTRLTEAFF. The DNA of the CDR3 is TGTGCCAGCAGCCTTTACGGTACCAGACTCACTGAAGCTTTCTTT. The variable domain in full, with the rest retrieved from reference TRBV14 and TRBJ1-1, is EAGVTQFPSHSVIEKGQTVTLRCDPISGHDNLYWYRRVMGKEIKFLLHFVKESKQDESGMPNNRFLAERTGGTYSTLKVQPAELEDSGVYFCASSLYGTRLTEAFFGQGTRLTVV.